The 23 T cell receptor beta chains given below trace back to one sample, sequenced in a study of shared clonotypes between healthy human individuals (TCRdb year 2020). The method was the immunoSEQ multiplex PCR assay. In its TCRdb copy, this immuneACCESS table keeps in-frame sequences only and misses some clones. Where compared with another copy, unresolved V genes explain less than half of these, and the others have no known cause. Here the sample has under 2,500,000 clones; 95% occur a single time. The ten largest clonotypes hold roughly 0.13% of the sample. Sequencing was carried out using naive CD4+ T cells sorted from blood. This specimen's cell subset or site label, interpreted: CD45RA+ positively selected. The source is a man between 18 and 35 years old in good health.

This rearrangement joins TRBV5-5 to TRBJ1-2; D remains ambiguous. This CDR3 region has 12 residues. V lost 1 base and J 8 bases, leaving 9 bases between the germline ends. From germline, CDR1 is SGHKS and CDR2 YYEKEE (reference sequence). The CDR3 reads CASSLFREGYTF. The CDR3 DNA sequence: TGTGCCAGCAGCTTGTTTCGGGAGGGCTACACCTTC.

The gene calls are TRBV19 and TRBJ1-3, with D uncertain. The CDR3 consists of 15 residues. CDR1 LNHDA and CDR2 SQIVND come from the germline V gene (reference sequence). V was cut by 5 bases and J by 1 base, with 12 bases left in between. The CDR3 region has the DNA TGTGCCAGTAGTGCCTCTTTCGGATCTGGAAACACCATATATTTT. Its protein is CASSASFGSGNTIYF.

The chain uses TRBV2 and TRBJ2-1; D is ambiguous. V lost 4 bases and J lost 0, with 16 bases in between. The CDR3 consists of 17 residues. Germline CDR1 reads SNHLY; CDR2 reads FYNNEI. The CDR3 coding sequence is TGTGCCAGCAGTGGGAAAGTGGGTGGAAGCTCCTACAATGAGCAGTTCTTC. Encoded protein: CASSGKVGGSSYNEQFF.

Comments on this clone: This sample includes further DNA sequences coding for the same CDR3. This rearrangement joins TRBV5-4 to TRBJ2-5, with 9 bases matching TRBD2. Germline CDR1 is SGHNT and CDR2 is YYREEE (reference sequence). CDR3 length: 16 residues. Trimming took 0 bases from V and 1 from J; bases not matched to a gene: 4. CDR3 in amino acids: CASSLGLAGSQETQYF. Here the CDR3 DNA reads TGTGCCAGCAGCTTGGGTCTAGCGGGGAGCCAAGAGACCCAGTACTTC.

V and J are TRBV5-1 and TRBJ1-1; the D is unclear. Germline assignment: CDR1 SGHRS and CDR2 YFSETQ. The CDR3 consists of 16 residues. V was shortened by 1 base and J by 5 bases, with 18 bases between the two germline ends. CDR3 protein: CASSLRPPGDRTEAFF. Written as DNA, the CDR3 is TGCGCCAGCAGCTTGCGCCCTCCCGGGGATAGAACTGAAGCTTTCTTT.

This rearrangement joins TRBV10-3 to TRBJ2-1; TRBD2 agrees at 12 bases. The CDR3 contains 19 residues. With 0 bases clipped from V and 6 bases from J, the junction kept 12 bases outside the gene matches. Germline assignment: CDR1 ENHRY and CDR2 SYGVKD. The CDR3 reads CAISESRGTSGFRGNEQFF. The CDR3, as DNA: TGTGCCATCAGTGAGTCGAGGGGGACTAGCGGGTTTAGGGGCAATGAGCAGTTCTTC.

Only one count was recorded for this clone. V is TRBV6-1 and J is TRBJ1-5, with D perhaps matching TRBD1 (5 bases). The V and J ends lost 6 bases and 2 bases respectively, with 14 bases between them. Germline V CDR1 and CDR2: MNHNS, SASEGT. The CDR3 sequence is 15 residues long. In DNA form, the CDR3 reads TGTGCCAGCAGAAAAGACAGAAGTGGCAATCAGCCCCAGCATTTT. Protein: CASRKDRSGNQPQHF.

A remark on this clone: The junction differs from germline at one of its ends, possibly a read error. The chain is built from TRBV7-7 and TRBJ2-3; 10 bases are shared with TRBD2. CDR1 and CDR2 from the germline V gene are SSHAT and FNYEAQ (reference sequence). CDR3 length: 15 amino acids. The CDR3 bases are TGTGCTAGCAGCCAGGGACTAGCGAAGACAGATACGCAGTATTTT. Translating gives CASSQGLAKTDTQYF.

This rearrangement joins TRBV7-9 to TRBJ1-5, with TRBD1 identical over 9 bases. V was clipped by 5 bases and J by 3 bases; unmatched bases: 14. The CDR3 is 18 residues long. Per the germline V gene, CDR1 is SEHNR and CDR2 is FQNEAQ (reference sequence). The DNA of the CDR3 is TGTGCCAGCAGCCCTATCCGGGACAGGGAGGGTCCCAATCAGCCCCAGCATTTT. Its translation is CASSPIRDREGPNQPQHF.

This clone was recorded once. The chain recombines TRBV5-6 with TRBJ1-1, with 9 bases that match TRBD1. Per germline, CDR1 SGHDT and CDR2 YYEEEE. Germline trimming cut 4 bases from V and 4 bases from J; bases unmatched to any gene: 8. The CDR3 is 15 residues long. The CDR3 region has the DNA TGTGCCAGCAGCCTCAGGACAGGGGAGGGCACTGAAGCTTTCTTT. Encoded protein: CASSLRTGEGTEAFF. The full variable domain, with the rest looked up from reference TRBV5-6 and TRBJ1-1, is DAGVTQSPTHLIKTRGQQVTLRCSPKSGHDTVSWYQQALGQGPQFIFQYYEEEERQRGNFPDRFSGHQFPNYSSELNVNALLLGDSALYLCASSLRTGEGTEAFFGQGTRLTVV.

CDR3 sequence (DNA): TGCGCCAGCAGCTCCAGGGGAGGTACCTACGAGCAGTACTTC. This codes for CASSSRGGTYEQYF. The V call is TRBV5-1, the J call TRBJ2-7; D possibly uses TRBD1 or TRBD2 (6 bases each). The CDR3 consists of 14 residues. Per the germline V gene, CDR1 is SGHRS and CDR2 is YFSETQ. V was pared by 3 bases and J by 2 bases, with 12 bases between.

The rearrangement uses TRBV10-3 and TRBJ2-5; 10 bases line up with TRBD1. CDR3 size: 13 residues. The V segment lost 4 bases and the J segment 4 bases; nucleotides outside the gene matches: 0. Germline V gene lookup returns CDR1 ENHRY and CDR2 SYGVKD. This CDR3 is CAISGQGAETQYF. As DNA, the CDR3 is TGTGCCATCAGTGGACAGGGGGCAGAGACCCAGTACTTC.

V usage is TRBV7-2 and J usage is TRBJ2-1; no clear D. The V and J ends lost 4 bases and 4 bases respectively, with 11 bases between them. CDR3 size: 14 residues. Germline CDR1 is SGHTA and CDR2 is FQGNSA. The CDR3 nucleotides are TGTGCCAGCAGCTCCAGCAATTTTTACAATGAGCAGTTCTTC. Its protein is CASSSSNFYNEQFF.

The chain has TRBV2 and TRBJ1-4, with a possible D match to TRBD1 (5 bases). V was pared by 6 bases and J by 3 bases, with 14 bases between. This CDR3 region has 15 residues. Germline CDR1 reads SNHLY; CDR2 reads FYNNEI. The CDR3 DNA reads TGTGCCAGCAGCGCGACCCGGGACCCTAATGAAAAACTGTTTTTT. As protein: CASSATRDPNEKLFF.

The V call is TRBV5-4, the J call TRBJ2-2, with 8 bases aligning to TRBD1. Unmatched junction bases numbered 3, after V lost 1 base and J lost 4 bases. This CDR3 has 15 residues. Germline V gene sequence: CDR1 SGHNT, CDR2 YYREEE (reference sequence). CDR3 protein: CASSLPTGGTGELFF. Here the CDR3 DNA reads TGTGCCAGCAGCTTGCCAACAGGGGGCACCGGGGAGCTGTTTTTT.

V gene TRBV29-1 combines with J gene TRBJ2-5, with a tentative D call TRBD1 (6 bases). Germline CDR1 is SQVTM and CDR2 is ANQGSEA. The CDR3 runs 12 residues. The V end lost 4 bases, the J end lost 4 bases, and 10 bases lay between the germline ends. CDR3 bases: TGCAGCGTTGTTTGGGGGCTAGAGACCCAGTACTTC. Protein sequence: CSVVWGLETQYF. The complete variable domain, with remaining parts taken from reference TRBV29-1 and TRBJ2-5, reads SAVISQKPSRDICQRGTSLTIQCQVDSQVTMMFWYRQQPGQSLTLIATANQGSEATYESGFVIDKFPISRPNLTFSTLTVSNMSPEDSSIYLCSVVWGLETQYFGPGTRLLVL.

The chain is built from TRBV28 and TRBJ1-2; possible D gene TRBD1, 5 bases. V was pared by 4 bases and J by 3 bases, with 15 bases between. Germline values: CDR1 MDHEN, CDR2 SYDVKM. This CDR3 spans 15 amino acids. The CDR3 DNA sequence: TGTGCCAGCAGTTCCCCCAGAGGGGCCGACTATGGCTACACCTTC. Its translation is CASSSPRGADYGYTF.

In its sample, this clone was seen once. The rearrangement uses TRBV11-2 and TRBJ1-5; 9 positions match TRBD1. This CDR3 is built from 16 residues. V shed 5 bases, J shed 3 bases, and the junction held 8 bases outside the gene matches. CDR1 is SGHAT, CDR2 FQNNGV, per germline. DNA for the CDR3: TGTGCCAGCAGCCTAGGAGGGACAGGGTACAATCAGCCCCAGCATTTT. As protein: CASSLGGTGYNQPQHF.

V and J are TRBV30 and TRBJ1-5; D is ambiguous. Germline lookup yields CDR1 GTSNPN and CDR2 SVGIG (reference sequence). V was shortened by 0 bases and J by 7 bases, with 16 bases between the two germline ends. The CDR3 runs 15 residues. CDR3 protein: CAWSVGSGNEQPQHF. In nucleotides, the CDR3 is TGTGCCTGGAGTGTAGGGAGTGGAAATGAGCAGCCCCAGCATTTT.

The chain couples TRBV6-6 to TRBJ1-5; D gene uncertain. Trimming shortened V by 7 bases and J by 2 bases, and 12 bases separated the two germline ends. Germline CDR1 and CDR2: MNHNY and SVGAGI (reference sequence). The CDR3 spans 14 residues. CDR3 in DNA: TGTGCCAGCACCAATGGGTACGGCAATCAGCCCCAGCATTTT. Protein product: CASTNGYGNQPQHF.

V and J are TRBV5-6 and TRBJ2-7, with D uncertain. CDR1 SGHDT and CDR2 YYEEEE come from the germline V gene. This CDR3 has 14 residues. V was clipped by 0 bases and J by 7 bases, with 14 bases between them. This CDR3 is CASSLGQPTREQYF. CDR3 DNA: TGTGCCAGCAGCTTGGGCCAGCCCACCCGGGAGCAGTACTTC. Complete variable domain (other parts from reference TRBV5-6 and TRBJ2-7): DAGVTQSPTHLIKTRGQQVTLRCSPKSGHDTVSWYQQALGQGPQFIFQYYEEEERQRGNFPDRFSGHQFPNYSSELNVNALLLGDSALYLCASSLGQPTREQYFGPGTRLTVT.

The chain links TRBV2 to TRBJ1-2; no firm D call. CDR1 SNHLY and CDR2 FYNNEI come from the germline V gene. The CDR3 is made up of 16 amino acids. V lost 1 base and J 0 bases, leaving 12 bases between the germline ends. In nucleotides, the CDR3 is TGTGCCAGCAGTGAAGGGTTGGGGATGCCTAACTATGGCTACACCTTC. Protein: CASSEGLGMPNYGYTF.

V is TRBV19 and J is TRBJ2-2; 7 bases align to TRBD1. The V gene end was trimmed by 3 bases and the J gene end by 6 bases; junction bases not matched to a gene: 7. The CDR3 spans 15 residues. Germline loops: CDR1 LNHDA, CDR2 SQIVND (reference sequence). The CDR3 sequence: CASSIRDRGAGELFF. In DNA form, the CDR3 reads TGTGCCAGTAGTATCCGGGACAGAGGTGCCGGGGAGCTGTTTTTT.